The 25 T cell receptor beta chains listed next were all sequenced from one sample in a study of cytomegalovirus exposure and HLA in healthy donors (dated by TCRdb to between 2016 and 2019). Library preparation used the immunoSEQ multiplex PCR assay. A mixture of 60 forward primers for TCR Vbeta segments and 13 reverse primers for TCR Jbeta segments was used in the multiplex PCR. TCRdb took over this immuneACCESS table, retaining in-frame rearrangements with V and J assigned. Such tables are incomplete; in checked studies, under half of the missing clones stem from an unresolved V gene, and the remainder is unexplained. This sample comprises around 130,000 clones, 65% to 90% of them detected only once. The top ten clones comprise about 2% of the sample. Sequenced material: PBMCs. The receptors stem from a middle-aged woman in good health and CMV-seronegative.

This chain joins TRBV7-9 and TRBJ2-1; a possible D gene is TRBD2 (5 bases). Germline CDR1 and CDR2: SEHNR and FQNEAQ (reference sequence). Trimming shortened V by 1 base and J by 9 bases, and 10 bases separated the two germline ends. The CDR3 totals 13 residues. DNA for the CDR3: TGTGCCAGCAGCTTAGACGGGGAAAGTGAGCAGTTCTTC. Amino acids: CASSLDGESEQFF.

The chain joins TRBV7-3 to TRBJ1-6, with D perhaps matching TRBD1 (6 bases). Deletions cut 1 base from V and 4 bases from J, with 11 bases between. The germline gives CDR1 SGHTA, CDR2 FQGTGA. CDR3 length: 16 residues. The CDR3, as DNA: TGTGCCAGCAGCTTAAGGGGGGGGACATATAATTCACCCCTCCACTTT. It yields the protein CASSLRGGTYNSPLHF.

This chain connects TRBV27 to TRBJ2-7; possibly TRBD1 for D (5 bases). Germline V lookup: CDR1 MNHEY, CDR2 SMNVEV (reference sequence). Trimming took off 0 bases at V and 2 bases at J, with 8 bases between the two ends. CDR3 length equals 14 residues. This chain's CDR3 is CASSLSPGPYEQYF. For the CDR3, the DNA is TGTGCCAGCAGTTTATCACCAGGGCCCTACGAGCAGTACTTC.

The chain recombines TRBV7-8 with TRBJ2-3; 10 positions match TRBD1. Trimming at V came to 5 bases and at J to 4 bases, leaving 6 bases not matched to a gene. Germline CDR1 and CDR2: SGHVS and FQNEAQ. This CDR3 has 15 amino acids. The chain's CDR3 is CASSKTGGPPDTQYF. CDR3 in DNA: TGTGCCAGCAGCAAGACAGGGGGCCCCCCAGATACGCAGTATTTT.

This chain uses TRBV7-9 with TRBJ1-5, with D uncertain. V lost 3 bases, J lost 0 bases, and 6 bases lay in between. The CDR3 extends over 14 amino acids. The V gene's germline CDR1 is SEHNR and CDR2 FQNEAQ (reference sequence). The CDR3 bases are TGTGCCAGCAGCTTCGCGGCTAGCAATCAGCCCCAGCATTTT. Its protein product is CASSFAASNQPQHF.

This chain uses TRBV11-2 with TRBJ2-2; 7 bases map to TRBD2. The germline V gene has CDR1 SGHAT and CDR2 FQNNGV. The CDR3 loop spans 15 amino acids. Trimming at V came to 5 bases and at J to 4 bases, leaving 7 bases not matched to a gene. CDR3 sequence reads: CASSREGRGTGELFF. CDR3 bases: TGTGCCAGCAGCAGGGAGGGCCGCGGCACCGGGGAGCTGTTTTTT.

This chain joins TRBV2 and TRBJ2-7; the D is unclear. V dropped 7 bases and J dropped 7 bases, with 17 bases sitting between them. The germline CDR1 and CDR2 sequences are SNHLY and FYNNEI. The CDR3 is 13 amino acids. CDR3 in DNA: TGTGCCAGCACAAAGGATTCCGGCGGAGAGCAGTACTTC. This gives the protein CASTKDSGGEQYF.

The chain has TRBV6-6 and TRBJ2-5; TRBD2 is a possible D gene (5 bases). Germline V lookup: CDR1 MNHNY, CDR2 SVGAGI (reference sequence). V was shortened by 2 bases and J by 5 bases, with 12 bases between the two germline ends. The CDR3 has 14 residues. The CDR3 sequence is CASSYAGGLETQYF. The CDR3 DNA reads TGTGCCAGCAGTTACGCCGGAGGTTTGGAGACCCAGTACTTC.

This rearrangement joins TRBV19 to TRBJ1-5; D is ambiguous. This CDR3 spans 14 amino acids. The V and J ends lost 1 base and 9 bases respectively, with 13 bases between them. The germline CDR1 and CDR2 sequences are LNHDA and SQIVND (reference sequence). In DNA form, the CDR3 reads TGTGCCAGTAGTATAGTTGAGGGCGCGGGGCCCCAGCATTTT. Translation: CASSIVEGAGPQHF.

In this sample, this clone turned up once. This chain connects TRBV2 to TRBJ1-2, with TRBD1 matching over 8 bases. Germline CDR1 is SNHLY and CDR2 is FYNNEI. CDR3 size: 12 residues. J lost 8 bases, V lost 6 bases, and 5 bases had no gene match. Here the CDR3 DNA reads TGTGCCAGCAGAGGAGACAGGGGCGGCTACACCTTC. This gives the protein CASRGDRGGYTF. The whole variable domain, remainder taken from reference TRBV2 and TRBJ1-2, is EPEVTQTPSHQVTQMGQEVILRCVPISNHLYFYWYRQILGQKVEFLVSFYNNEISEKSEIFDDQFSVERPDGSNFTLKIRSTKLEDSAMYFCASRGDRGGYTFGSGTRLTVV.

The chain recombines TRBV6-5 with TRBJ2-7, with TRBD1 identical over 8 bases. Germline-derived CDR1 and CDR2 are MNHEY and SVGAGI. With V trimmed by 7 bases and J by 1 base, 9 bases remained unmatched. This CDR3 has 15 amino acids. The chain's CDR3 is CASNPQGGRSYEQYF. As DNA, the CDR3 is TGTGCCAGCAACCCACAGGGGGGTAGGTCCTACGAGCAGTACTTC.

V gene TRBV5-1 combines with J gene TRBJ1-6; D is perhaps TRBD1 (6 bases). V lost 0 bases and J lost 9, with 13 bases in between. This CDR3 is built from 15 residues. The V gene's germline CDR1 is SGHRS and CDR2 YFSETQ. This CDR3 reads CASSLVWQGISPLHF. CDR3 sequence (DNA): TGCGCCAGCAGCTTGGTTTGGCAGGGGATTTCACCCCTCCACTTT.

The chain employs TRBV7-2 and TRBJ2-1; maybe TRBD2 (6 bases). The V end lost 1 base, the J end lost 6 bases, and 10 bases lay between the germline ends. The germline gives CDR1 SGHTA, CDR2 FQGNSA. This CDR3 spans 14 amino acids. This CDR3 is CASSLDPGANEQFF. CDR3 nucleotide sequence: TGTGCCAGCAGCTTAGATCCGGGAGCCAATGAGCAGTTCTTC.

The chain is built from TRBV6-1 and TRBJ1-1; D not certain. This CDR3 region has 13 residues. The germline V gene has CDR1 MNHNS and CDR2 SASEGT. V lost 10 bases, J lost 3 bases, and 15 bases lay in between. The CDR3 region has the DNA TGTGCCACAAGTTTCTGGAGGGACACTGAAGCTTTCTTT. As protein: CATSFWRDTEAFF.

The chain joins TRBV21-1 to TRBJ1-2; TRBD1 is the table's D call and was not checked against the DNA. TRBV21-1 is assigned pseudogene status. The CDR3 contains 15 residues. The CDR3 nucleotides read TGTGCCAGCAGCAAAGAGACGGACAGGGGAGATGGCTACACCTTC. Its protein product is CASSKETDRGDGYTF.

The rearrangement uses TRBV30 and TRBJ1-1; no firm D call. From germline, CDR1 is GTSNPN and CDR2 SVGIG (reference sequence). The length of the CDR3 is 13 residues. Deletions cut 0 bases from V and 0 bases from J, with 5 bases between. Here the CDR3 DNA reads TGTGCCTGGAGTGTGAACATGAACACTGAAGCTTTCTTT. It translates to CAWSVNMNTEAFF.

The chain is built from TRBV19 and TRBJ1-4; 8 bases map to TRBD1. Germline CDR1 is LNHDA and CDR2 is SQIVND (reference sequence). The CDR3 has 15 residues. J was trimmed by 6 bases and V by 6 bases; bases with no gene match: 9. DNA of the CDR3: TGTGCCAGTAGCCTATCCGGACAGGGTTATGAAAAACTGTTTTTT. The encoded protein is CASSLSGQGYEKLFF. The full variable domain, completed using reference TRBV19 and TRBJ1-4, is DGGITQSPKYLFRKEGQNVTLSCEQNLNHDAMYWYRQDPGQGLRLIYYSQIVNDFQKGDIAEGYSVSREKKESFPLTVTSAQKNPTAFYLCASSLSGQGYEKLFFGSGTQLSVL.

This CDR3 reads CSAESGQGLETQYF. CDR3 in DNA: TGCAGCGCCGAGTCGGGACAGGGGCTAGAGACCCAGTACTTC. The rearrangement links TRBV29-1 to TRBJ2-5; 10 bases are a match to TRBD1. J gave up 4 bases and V 7 bases, and 9 bases lay outside the gene matches. The CDR3 is made up of 14 amino acids. In germline, CDR1 is SQVTM, CDR2 ANQGSEA.

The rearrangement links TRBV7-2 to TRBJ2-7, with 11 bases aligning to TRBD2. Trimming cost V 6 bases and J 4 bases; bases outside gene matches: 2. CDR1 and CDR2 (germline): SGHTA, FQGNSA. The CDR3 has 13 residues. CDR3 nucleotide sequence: TGTGCCAGCAGTCCTAGCGGGAGGTACGAGCAGTACTTC. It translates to CASSPSGRYEQYF.

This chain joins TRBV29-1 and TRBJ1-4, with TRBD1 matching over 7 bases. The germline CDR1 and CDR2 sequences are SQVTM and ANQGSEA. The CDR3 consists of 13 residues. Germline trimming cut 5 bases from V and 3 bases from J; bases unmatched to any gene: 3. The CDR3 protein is CSVSDRPNEKLFF. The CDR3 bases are TGCAGCGTTTCGGACAGGCCTAATGAAAAACTGTTTTTT.

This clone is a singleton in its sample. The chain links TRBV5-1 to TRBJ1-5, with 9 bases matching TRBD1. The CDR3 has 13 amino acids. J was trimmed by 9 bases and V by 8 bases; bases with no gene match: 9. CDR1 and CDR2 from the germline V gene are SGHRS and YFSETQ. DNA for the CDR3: TGCGCCAGTAGACAGGGGGGCTGTTTGCCCCAGCATTTT. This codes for CASRQGGCLPQHF.

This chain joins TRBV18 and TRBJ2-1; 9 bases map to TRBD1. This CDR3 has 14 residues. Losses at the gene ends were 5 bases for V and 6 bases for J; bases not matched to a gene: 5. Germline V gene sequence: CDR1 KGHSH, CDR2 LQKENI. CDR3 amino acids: CASSFSTGGNEQFF. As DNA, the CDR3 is TGTGCCAGCTCATTCTCGACAGGGGGCAATGAGCAGTTCTTC.

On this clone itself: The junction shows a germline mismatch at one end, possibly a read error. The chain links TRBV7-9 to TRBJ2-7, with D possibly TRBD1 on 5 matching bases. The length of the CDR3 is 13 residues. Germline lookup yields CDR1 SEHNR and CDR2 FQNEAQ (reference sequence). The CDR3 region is CSSSRTPTYEQYF. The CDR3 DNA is TGTTCCAGCAGCCGGACACCAACCTACGAGCAGTACTTC. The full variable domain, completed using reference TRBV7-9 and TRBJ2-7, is DTGVSQNPRHKITKRGQNVTFRCDPISEHNRLYWYRQTLGQGPEFLTYFQNEAQLEKSRLLSDRFSAERPKGSFSTLEIQRTEQGDSAMYLCSSSRTPTYEQYFGPGTRLTVT.

CDR3 nucleotide sequence: TGTGCCAGCAGCGTGCTAGCGGGAGGAGTTGGCGCAGATACGCAGTATTTT. Protein: CASSVLAGGVGADTQYF. The chain carries TRBV7-8 and TRBJ2-3; TRBD2 matches at 11 bases. The germline CDR1 and CDR2 sequences are SGHVS and FQNEAQ. V lost 5 bases and J lost 4; bases outside the gene matches: 11. CDR3 length: 17 residues.

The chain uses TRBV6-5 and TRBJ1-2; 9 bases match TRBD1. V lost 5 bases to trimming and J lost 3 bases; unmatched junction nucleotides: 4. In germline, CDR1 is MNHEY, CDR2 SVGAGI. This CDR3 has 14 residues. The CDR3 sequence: CASSRGDRDYGYTF. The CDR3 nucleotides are TGTGCCAGCAGTCGAGGGGACAGGGACTATGGCTACACCTTC.